Listed here are 29 T cell receptor beta chains from one sample, sequenced in a study of blood T cells in healthy people across ages. A J-beta primer mix and a sample-barcoded 5' primer were used in a second PCR of about 7 to 12 cycles. TCRdb re-analysed the 5' RACE reads in MiXCR, keeping a single row per CDR3 protein. This table has about 1,500,000 distinct CDR3 sequences, approximately 40% appearing once. Sequenced input: blood. The receptors shown here come from a woman aged 18-30 years in good health.

The CDR3 nucleotides read TGTGCCAGCAGTTTACAGGGCAGGGAGGTCTCTGGGGCCAACGTCCTGACTTTC. It yields the protein CASSLQGREVSGANVLTF. The chain links TRBV28 to TRBJ2-6; weak D call: TRBD2 (6 bases). Trimming pared 2 bases from V and 0 bases from J, leaving 14 bases between. The CDR3 consists of 18 residues. Germline lookup yields CDR1 MDHEN and CDR2 SYDVKM.

This clonotype has only a few counts. The chain carries TRBV4-1 and TRBJ2-3, with TRBD2 matching 8 bases. The V segment lost 4 bases and the J segment 4 bases; nucleotides outside the gene matches: 7. Germline CDR1 MGHRA, CDR2 YSYEKL. CDR3 length equals 15 residues. The CDR3 spells CASSPRVGLADTQYF. For the CDR3, the DNA is TGCGCCAGCAGCCCCCGGGTGGGACTAGCAGATACGCAGTATTTT.

The chain is built from TRBV10-3 and TRBJ1-1, with D unclear. The CDR3 runs 13 residues. V lost 7 bases to trimming and J lost 0 bases, with 9 bases between them. Germline V lookup: CDR1 ENHRY, CDR2 SYGVKD. DNA for the CDR3: TGTGCCATCATGCCGGGTTTGAACACTGAAGCTTTCTTT. Protein product: CAIMPGLNTEAFF.

The chain is built from TRBV2 and TRBJ2-5, with 9 nucleotides matching TRBD1. CDR3 length: 15 amino acids. Trimming cost V 6 bases and J 2 bases; bases outside gene matches: 7. Germline loops: CDR1 SNHLY, CDR2 FYNNEI. The CDR3 sequence is CASSRDRERQETQYF. The CDR3 nucleotides read TGTGCCAGCAGCCGGGACAGGGAGAGGCAAGAGACCCAGTACTTC.

The chain recombines TRBV4-1 with TRBJ2-1, with 9 bases lining up with TRBD2. The V gene end was trimmed by 4 bases and the J gene end by 12 bases; junction bases not matched to a gene: 13. Germline lookup yields CDR1 MGHRA and CDR2 YSYEKL. The CDR3 has 15 amino acids. The DNA of the CDR3 is TGCGCCAGCAGCCCTGAGCGGGAGGCCCTAAGTAGGCAGTTCTTC. This gives the protein CASSPEREALSRQFF.

The chain has TRBV20-1 and TRBJ2-7; 12 bases match TRBD2. V dropped 6 bases and J dropped 7; count of bases not matched to a gene: 16. Germline V gene lookup returns CDR1 DFQATT and CDR2 SNEGSKA (reference sequence). This CDR3 is built from 16 residues. The CDR3 bases are TGCAGTGCGATAGGACTAGCGGGACTCTCCTACAATGAGCAGTACTTC. Protein product: CSAIGLAGLSYNEQYF.

V is TRBV30 and J is TRBJ2-2; D is unclear. Germline V CDR1 and CDR2: GTSNPN, SVGIG (reference sequence). The CDR3 has 13 amino acids. CDR3 bases: TGTGCTTTAGTCCCCCGCACGGCCGGGGAGCTGTTTTTT. Translated, it gives CALVPRTAGELFF. The whole variable domain, remainder taken from reference TRBV30 and TRBJ2-2, is SQTIHQWPATLVQPVGSPLSLECTVEGTSNPNLYWYRQAAGRGLQLLFYSVGIGQISSEVPQNLSASRPQDRQFILSSKKLLLSDSGFYLCALVPRTAGELFFGEGSRLTVL.

This clonotype showed up just a few times. CDR3 in amino acids: CASNARTGGFYGYTF. The CDR3 nucleotides are TGTGCCAGCAACGCTAGGACAGGGGGCTTCTATGGCTACACCTTC. The chain has TRBV6-1 and TRBJ1-2; 11 bases map to TRBD1. Trimming took 7 bases from V and 4 from J; bases not matched to a gene: 8. This CDR3 is 15 amino acids long. Germline V gene sequence: CDR1 MNHNS, CDR2 SASEGT.

The CDR3 nucleotides are TGCGCCAGCAGCTTGGTCGTAGCGACGAAAACCTACGAGCAGTACTTC. Translation gives CASSLVVATKTYEQYF. The rearrangement uses TRBV5-1 and TRBJ2-7, with D tentatively TRBD2 (5 bases). The germline V and J ends were trimmed by 0 bases and 2 bases, with 15 bases remaining between them. In germline, CDR1 is SGHRS, CDR2 YFSETQ. CDR3 size: 16 residues.

As concerns this clonotype: A much larger clone lies one base from this, so it may be a read error. CDR3 sequence (DNA): TGTGCCATCGGGCCCCAATCGGGGGCCCAGGCGGATGCGCAGTATTTT. Its translation: CAIGPQSGAQADAQYF. J is TRBJ2-3 and V is TRBV10-3; D tentatively fits TRBD1 or TRBD2 (6 bases each). V gave up 8 bases and J gave up 10 bases, with 28 bases separating them. Germline V gene lookup returns CDR1 ENHRY and CDR2 SYGVKD. The CDR3 has 16 residues.

The chain combines TRBV28 with TRBJ1-6, with 12 bases aligning to TRBD1. CDR3 length equals 19 residues. V lost 6 bases to trimming and J lost 5 bases; unmatched junction nucleotides: 14. Per the germline V gene, CDR1 is MDHEN and CDR2 is SYDVKM. CDR3 sequence: CASRPGTGGGSLHNSPLHF. CDR3 nucleotide sequence: TGTGCCAGCAGGCCCGGGACAGGGGGCGGGTCCCTCCATAATTCACCCCTCCACTTT.

The chain couples TRBV7-9 to TRBJ1-2, with 8 bases aligning to TRBD1. Per germline, CDR1 SEHNR and CDR2 FQNEAQ (reference sequence). CDR3 size: 15 residues. With V trimmed by 5 bases and J by 6 bases, 11 bases remained unmatched. CDR3 bases: TGTGCCAGCAGCCTGAGGGGAACGACAGGGGATGGCTACACCTTC. This translates into CASSLRGTTGDGYTF.

This clonotype was recorded a few times. The CDR3 DNA reads TGTGCCTGGAGGGGGGGGACAGGCACTGAAGCTTTCTTT. It translates to CAWRGGTGTEAFF. The chain has TRBV30 and TRBJ1-1; 8 nucleotides line up with TRBD1. The CDR3 has 13 amino acids. The V segment lost 3 bases and the J segment 4 bases; nucleotides outside the gene matches: 4. The V gene's germline CDR1 is GTSNPN and CDR2 SVGIG (reference sequence).

This clonotype was recorded a few times. The chain combines TRBV10-3 with TRBJ1-5; TRBD1 matches at 7 bases. V lost 4 bases and J lost 3; bases outside the gene matches: 6. This CDR3 has 15 amino acids. CDR1 ENHRY and CDR2 SYGVKD come from the germline V gene. CDR3 loop: CAISASGQANQPQHF. DNA of the CDR3: TGTGCCATCAGTGCCTCCGGACAGGCCAATCAGCCCCAGCATTTT.

Here the CDR3 reads CATQRGGSYNEQYF. The CDR3 bases are TGTGCCACCCAAAGAGGGGGTTCCTACAATGAGCAGTACTTC. The rearrangement links TRBV15 to TRBJ2-1; D possibly corresponds to TRBD1 (6 bases). The DNA end favors TRBJ2-7, so the J call may be wrong. The CDR3 extends over 14 amino acids. The germline CDR1 and CDR2 sequences are LNHNV and YYDKDF (reference sequence).

This clonotype came up once. This may come from a read error, since a much larger clone is one base off. The J gene is TRBJ2-1, the V gene TRBV4-2; TRBD2 matches at 10 bases. With the DNA end fitting TRBJ2-7 better, the J assignment may be wrong. CDR1 and CDR2 from the germline V gene are LGHNA and YNFKEQ. The CDR3 totals 16 residues. CDR3 bases: TGTGCCAGCAGCCAAGATCTAGCGGGGGTATACAATGAGCAGTACTTC. Translating it yields CASSQDLAGVYNEQYF.

This clonotype showed up just a few times. This rearrangement joins TRBV5-1 to TRBJ2-7, with 7 bases lining up with TRBD2. Trimming took 0 bases from V and 3 from J; bases not matched to a gene: 6. CDR1 and CDR2 from the germline V gene are SGHRS and YFSETQ. The CDR3 consists of 15 residues. The CDR3 region is CASSLAHSGVYEQYF. DNA for the CDR3: TGCGCCAGCAGCTTGGCCCACAGCGGGGTCTACGAGCAGTACTTC.

This clonotype was observed a few times. This chain uses TRBV29-1 with TRBJ2-1; 9 bases match TRBD2. Trimming took 7 bases from V and 7 from J; bases not matched to a gene: 14. Germline values: CDR1 SQVTM, CDR2 ANQGSEA. The CDR3 loop spans 15 amino acids. The CDR3 is CSGGTGRGGVNEQFF. In DNA, the CDR3 is TGCAGCGGGGGTACGGGGCGGGGGGGCGTAAATGAGCAGTTCTTC.

V and J are TRBV4-1 and TRBJ2-1, with TRBD2 matching 7 bases. CDR3 length equals 15 residues. V was clipped by 4 bases and J by 6 bases; unmatched bases: 9. Germline values: CDR1 MGHRA, CDR2 YSYEKL. The CDR3 bases are TGCGCCAGCAGCCCCCGCGGGGGTACTCCCAATGAGCAGTTCTTC. Translating it yields CASSPRGGTPNEQFF.

The chain combines TRBV20-1 with TRBJ2-1, with D unresolved. The CDR3 covers 10 residues. CDR1 DFQATT and CDR2 SNEGSKA come from the germline V gene (reference sequence). Trimming pared 8 bases from V and 5 bases from J, leaving 7 bases between. CDR3 sequence: CSSFHNEQFF. CDR3 DNA sequence: TGCAGTTCCTTCCACAATGAGCAGTTCTTC.

The DNA for the CDR3 is TGTGCCAGCAGCGCACGTATCGCAGGGGGACGGGAGACCCAGTACTTC. It is translated as CASSARIAGGRETQYF. The chain has TRBV9 and TRBJ2-5; TRBD1 agrees at 7 bases. The CDR3 covers 16 residues. Trimming removed 3 bases from V and 5 bases from J; junction bases left unmatched: 13. Germline CDR1 SGDLS, CDR2 YYNGEE.

The chain recombines TRBV20-1 with TRBJ1-1; D perhaps matches TRBD1 (5 bases). V lost 5 bases and J lost 0, with 10 bases in between. Germline loops: CDR1 DFQATT, CDR2 SNEGSKA (reference sequence). The CDR3 length is 13 residues. The DNA of the CDR3 is TGCAGTGCTGGCGCAGGGATGAACACTGAAGCTTTCTTT. This translates into CSAGAGMNTEAFF.

This clonotype turned up a few times. The chain couples TRBV4-1 to TRBJ1-2, with a tentative D call TRBD1 (5 bases). The germline gives CDR1 MGHRA, CDR2 YSYEKL. With 0 bases removed from V and 4 bases from J, the gap between germline ends came to 15 bases. The CDR3 spans 16 residues. CDR3 in amino acids: CASSQDIWGRAYGYTF. CDR3 nucleotides: TGCGCCAGCAGCCAAGACATATGGGGCAGGGCCTATGGCTACACCTTC.

The chain joins TRBV5-5 to TRBJ2-1; tentatively, D is TRBD1 (6 bases). The CDR3 extends over 15 amino acids. V was pared by 4 bases and J by 0 bases, with 11 bases between. Germline values: CDR1 SGHKS, CDR2 YYEKEE (reference sequence). DNA for the CDR3: TGTGCCAGCAGCCCACAGGGAAACTCCTACAATGAGCAGTTCTTC. Amino acid sequence: CASSPQGNSYNEQFF.

This clonotype has just a few counts. The chain couples TRBV10-1 to TRBJ2-7, with D maybe TRBD2 (7 bases). Germline CDR1 WNHNN, CDR2 SYGVQD (reference sequence). Trimming shortened V by 3 bases and J by 6 bases, and 18 bases separated the two germline ends. This CDR3 region has 15 residues. CDR3 loop: CASSDAPRGGGEQYF. The CDR3 coding sequence is TGCGCCAGCAGTGATGCCCCCCGGGGAGGGGGCGAGCAGTACTTC.

This clonotype was seen many times. J is TRBJ1-4 and V is TRBV6-5; weak D call: TRBD1 (5 bases). Germline-derived CDR1 and CDR2 are MNHEY and SVGAGI. V lost 0 bases, J lost 7 bases, and 12 bases lay in between. CDR3 size: 15 residues. This chain's CDR3 is CASSYSLGAVEKLFF. The CDR3 coding sequence is TGTGCCAGCAGTTACTCGCTCGGGGCGGTTGAAAAACTGTTTTTT.

This clonotype was seen a few times. The chain is built from TRBV5-1 and TRBJ1-2; D might be TRBD1 (5 bases). Germline CDR1 and CDR2: SGHRS and YFSETQ. This CDR3 comprises 13 residues. The germline V and J ends were trimmed by 4 bases and 8 bases, with 15 bases remaining between them. As DNA, the CDR3 is TGCGCCAGCAGCCCCAGCCAGGGAGACGGCTACACCTTC. Translation gives CASSPSQGDGYTF.

There are many counts of this clonotype. The genes are TRBV5-1 and TRBJ2-7; tentatively, D is TRBD2 (5 bases). Germline V gives CDR1 SGHRS, CDR2 YFSETQ. The V end was cut by 3 bases, the J end by 0 bases, with 13 bases between. The length of the CDR3 is 15 residues. The CDR3 loop reads CASSSGLGSSYEQYF. CDR3 DNA sequence: TGCGCCAGCAGCTCCGGACTTGGAAGCTCCTACGAGCAGTACTTC.

This clonotype was observed a handful of times. This chain connects TRBV28 to TRBJ2-7, with D maybe TRBD1 (6 bases). This CDR3 comprises 14 residues. Germline CDR1 reads MDHEN; CDR2 reads SYDVKM. Trimming took off 4 bases at V and 1 base at J, with 11 bases between the two ends. CDR3 residues: CASSSQGRSYEQYF. The CDR3 DNA sequence: TGTGCCAGCAGTTCACAGGGAAGGTCCTACGAGCAGTACTTC.